This T cell receptor beta chain was obtained from a study of OX40 agonist ivuxolimab in advanced cancers. Study as a whole: Every 2 weeks, ivuxolimab was infused into the patients intravenously at between 0.01 and 10 mg/kg. Hepatocellular carcinoma, melanoma, renal cell or head and neck cancer occurred in dose-escalation patients.

Trimming left V 6 bases short and J 0 bases short, with 15 bases between. The CDR3 contains 16 residues. Germline V gene lookup returns CDR1 KGHSH and CDR2 LQKENI. Study results and limitations: At doses 0.1 to 3.0 mg/kg, CD4+ and CD8+ clones expanded. Specificity for antigen went undetermined in the expanded peripheral T cells.

On this clone itself: Its antigen remains unknown.

TCRdb keeps only in-frame clones here, not all; method: immunoSEQ multiplex PCR. The data contain roughly 46,000 clones, around 80% of them singletons. The sample here was CD4+ or CD8+ T cells sorted from blood, taken in a trial of the OX40 agonist ivuxolimab. The source of this sequence is an adult with an advanced solid tumor such as melanoma, head and neck, liver or kidney cancer. The J gene is TRBJ2-4, the V gene TRBV18, with D possibly matching TRBD1 (6 bases). This CDR3 reads CASSSPGHLAKNIQYF. DNA for the CDR3: TGTGCCAGCTCCTCACCGGGACATTTAGCCAAAAACATTCAGTACTTC.